This TCR beta chain was identified during a study of cytomegalovirus exposure and HLA in healthy donors. The protocol was immunoSEQ multiplex PCR, while the TCRdb copy is restricted to in-frame clones and leaves out a portion. The sample records tens of thousands of clones, approximately 93% being singletons. Regarding this clone: The antigen is not known.

Study outcomes and limitations: The study listed 150 to 200 cytomegalovirus-associated TCR beta chains.

The V and J ends lost 1 base and 8 bases respectively, with 8 bases between them. CDR1 is DFQATT, CDR2 SNEGSKA, per germline (reference sequence). This CDR3 has 11 amino acids. The TCR sequence derives from a woman under 30 in good health and CMV-seronegative. Sequenced: PBMCs. This rearrangement joins TRBV20-1 to TRBJ1-1; D gene uncertain. The CDR3 protein is CSARGASEAFF. CDR3 sequence (DNA): TGCAGTGCTAGAGGGGCATCAGAAGCTTTCTTT.